Here is one TCR beta chain with its context. Method: immunoSEQ multiplex PCR; TCRdb's copy keeps in-frame clones and lacks some. This sample has 150,000 to 170,000 clones; approximately 81% occur once, and the top ten carry around 8%. This record belongs to a study of blood T cell repertoires in COVID-19. The germline V and J ends were trimmed by 0 bases and 5 bases, with 10 bases remaining between them. Germline V gene lookup returns CDR1 MNHNY and CDR2 SVGAGI (reference sequence). The CDR3 spans 14 residues. V is TRBV6-6 and J is TRBJ1-1, with D unresolved. The sample comprised peripheral blood. The clonotype originates from an older woman with COVID-19, enrolled during active disease. The chain's CDR3 is CASSYSSGYTEAFF. DNA of the CDR3: TGTGCCAGCAGTTACTCATCAGGATATACTGAAGCTTTCTTT.